A single sample gave rise to the 27 T cell receptor beta chains below, sequenced in a study of T cells in localized non-small cell lung cancer. Sequencing used immunoSEQ multiplex PCR; TCRdb keeps in-frame clones, though not all of them. The sample records 50,000 to 70,000 clones, roughly 90% being singletons. Specimen: peripheral blood, collected before any cancer treatment. The source of these receptors is a man between 35 and 75 years old with stage I lung adenocarcinoma.

The chain recombines TRBV19 with TRBJ2-7; D gene ambiguous. CDR1 and CDR2 from the germline V gene are LNHDA and SQIVND (reference sequence). V gave up 2 bases and J gave up 2 bases, with 13 bases separating them. This CDR3 comprises 15 residues. The CDR3 protein is CASSITALPTYEQYF. CDR3 coding DNA: TGTGCCAGTAGTATAACAGCACTCCCAACCTACGAGCAGTACTTC.

The rearrangement uses TRBV19 and TRBJ1-4; 8 bases map to TRBD1. This CDR3 region has 15 residues. The ends lost 3 bases at V and 6 bases at J; junction bases unmatched: 6. CDR1 is LNHDA, CDR2 SQIVND, per germline (reference sequence). The CDR3 here is CASSIVGQGDEKLFF. The CDR3 nucleotides are TGTGCCAGTAGTATCGTAGGACAGGGAGATGAAAAACTGTTTTTT.

The rearrangement joins TRBV4-2 to TRBJ2-6, with D unclear. V dropped 0 bases and J dropped 0 bases, with 3 bases sitting between them. Germline CDR1 is LGHNA and CDR2 is YNFKEQ. The CDR3 length is 15 residues. This CDR3 is CASSQDASGANVLTF. CDR3 coding DNA: TGTGCCAGCAGCCAAGATGCCTCTGGGGCCAACGTCCTGACTTTC.

This clone was seen once. V and J are TRBV29-1 and TRBJ1-1, with TRBD1 as a possible D gene (5 bases). The V end lost 6 bases, the J end lost 5 bases, and 22 bases lay between the germline ends. Germline CDR1 and CDR2: SQVTM and ANQGSEA. The CDR3 totals 15 residues. As DNA, the CDR3 is TGCAGCGTGATTACCCGACAAACGAGGGGAACTGAAGCTTTCTTT. Translated: CSVITRQTRGTEAFF.

The genes are TRBV27 and TRBJ2-4; 7 nucleotides agree with TRBD1. Unmatched junction bases numbered 9, after V lost 5 bases and J lost 8 bases. The CDR3 runs to 14 residues. CDR1 MNHEY and CDR2 SMNVEV come from the germline V gene (reference sequence). The CDR3 sequence is CASSTTTGSHIQYF. For the CDR3, the DNA is TGTGCCAGCAGTACGACGACAGGGTCCCACATTCAGTACTTC.

The chain employs TRBV28 and TRBJ2-5, with 7 nucleotides matching TRBD2. Germline trimming cut 3 bases from V and 2 bases from J; bases unmatched to any gene: 0. This CDR3 is 13 amino acids long. Germline-derived CDR1 and CDR2 are MDHEN and SYDVKM. CDR3 nucleotides: TGTGCCAGCAGTTTCGGGGGGCAAGAGACCCAGTACTTC. Protein product: CASSFGGQETQYF. Using reference TRBV28 and TRBJ2-5 for the parts outside the CDR3, the full variable domain is DVKVTQSSRYLVKRTGEKVFLECVQDMDHENMFWYRQDPGLGLRLIYFSYDVKMKEKGDIPEGYSVSREKKERFSLILESASTNQTSMYLCASSFGGQETQYFGPGTRLLVL.

The V and J genes are TRBV2 and TRBJ1-3; no clear D. Germline V CDR1 and CDR2: SNHLY, FYNNEI. Trimming pared 5 bases from V and 2 bases from J, leaving 10 bases between. CDR3 size: 14 residues. In DNA, the CDR3 is TGTGCCAGCAGTACCCAACGCACTGGAAACACCATATATTTT. Translating it yields CASSTQRTGNTIYF.

The CDR3 DNA reads TGCGCCAGCAGCCCCTTGGGGGGACAGCCCTTGGGCGAGCAGTACTTC. It encodes CASSPLGGQPLGEQYF. The V gene is TRBV4-1, the J gene TRBJ2-7; D possibly corresponds to TRBD1 (7 bases). The germline V gene encodes CDR1 MGHRA and CDR2 YSYEKL. The V end was cut by 4 bases, the J end by 6 bases, with 22 bases between. The CDR3 is made up of 16 amino acids.

The chain couples TRBV21-1 to TRBJ2-6; TRBD1 was called by the table and not checked on the DNA. TRBV21-1 is shown as a pseudogene. This CDR3 has 15 residues. The CDR3 is CASSPYISGANVLTF. CDR3 sequence (DNA): TGTGCCAGCAGCCCTTACATCTCTGGGGCCAACGTCCTGACTTTC.

The J gene is TRBJ1-4, the V gene TRBV12-5, with D possibly matching TRBD1 (5 bases). This CDR3 is built from 15 residues. Germline loops: CDR1 LGHNT, CDR2 FRNRAP. Trimming pared 6 bases from V and 0 bases from J, leaving 11 bases between. This chain's CDR3 is CASGHGGPTNEKLFF. In nucleotides, the CDR3 is TGTGCTAGTGGCCACGGGGGACCAACTAATGAAAAACTGTTTTTT.

J is TRBJ2-7 and V is TRBV6-1, with 8 bases aligning to TRBD2. The V segment lost 5 bases and the J segment 4 bases; nucleotides outside the gene matches: 4. This CDR3 has 13 amino acids. The V gene's germline CDR1 is MNHNS and CDR2 SASEGT. CDR3 DNA sequence: TGTGCCAGCAGTCGGACTAGCACATACGAGCAGTACTTC. As protein: CASSRTSTYEQYF.

Concerning this clone: Its ends do not fully match the called genes, so a read error is possible. The CDR3 DNA reads TGTGCCAGCGGTGAAGGGGGGAGGGCTTACAATGAGCAGTTCTTC. Encoded protein: CASGEGGRAYNEQFF. The rearrangement joins TRBV2 to TRBJ2-1, with D possibly matching TRBD2 (7 bases). There are 15 residues in the CDR3. Looked up from germline, CDR1 is SNHLY and CDR2 is FYNNEI.

This clone has only one observation. The rearrangement joins TRBV28 to TRBJ2-7; TRBD2 agrees at 9 bases. This CDR3 has 14 residues. Germline lookup yields CDR1 MDHEN and CDR2 SYDVKM. V lost 6 bases, J lost 2 bases, and 5 bases stayed unmatched. The CDR3 spells CASRPAGGTYEQYF. The CDR3 DNA sequence: TGTGCCAGCAGGCCAGCGGGGGGCACCTACGAGCAGTACTTC.

The chain couples TRBV9 to TRBJ2-7, with 10 bases lining up with TRBD2. CDR1 is SGDLS, CDR2 YYNGEE, per germline. Losses at the gene ends were 4 bases for V and 4 bases for J; bases not matched to a gene: 5. The CDR3 has 14 amino acids. CDR3 residues: CASSPLAGEYEQYF. As DNA, the CDR3 is TGTGCCAGCAGCCCGCTAGCGGGAGAGTACGAGCAGTACTTC.

The rearrangement joins TRBV2 to TRBJ2-1, with 12 bases aligning to TRBD2. The ends lost 10 bases at V and 3 bases at J; junction bases unmatched: 10. The CDR3 sequence is 16 residues long. Germline V lookup: CDR1 SNHLY, CDR2 FYNNEI. CDR3 DNA: TGTGCCACCTTTGGCGGACTAGCGGGAAGCTACAATGAGCAGTTCTTC. It specifies CATFGGLAGSYNEQFF. Together with reference TRBV2 and TRBJ2-1, the CDR3 gives the full variable domain: EPEVTQTPSHQVTQMGQEVILRCVPISNHLYFYWYRQILGQKVEFLVSFYNNEISEKSEIFDDQFSVERPDGSNFTLKIRSTKLEDSAMYFCATFGGLAGSYNEQFFGPGTRLTVL.

The gene calls are TRBV14 and TRBJ1-3; D is uncertain. This CDR3 is 12 amino acids long. CDR1 is SGHDN, CDR2 FVKESK, per germline. Trimming took off 2 bases at V and 7 bases at J, with 6 bases between the two ends. CDR3 loop: CASSQYRNTIYF. The CDR3 nucleotides read TGTGCCAGCAGCCAATACCGGAACACCATATATTTT.

The CDR3 spells CASRGNEQFF. DNA of the CDR3: TGTGCCAGCAGGGGGAATGAGCAGTTCTTC. The chain joins TRBV2 to TRBJ2-1; D ambiguous. This CDR3 comprises 10 residues. Germline CDR1 SNHLY, CDR2 FYNNEI. V lost 6 bases and J 7 bases, leaving 4 bases between the germline ends.

The chain links TRBV9 to TRBJ2-2; the D is unclear. Germline-derived CDR1 and CDR2 are SGDLS and YYNGEE. There are 15 residues in the CDR3. With 0 bases removed from V and 2 bases from J, the gap between germline ends came to 8 bases. The DNA for the CDR3 is TGTGCCAGCAGCGTAGGCAGGTTCAACACCGGGGAGCTGTTTTTT. It translates to CASSVGRFNTGELFF. The variable domain in full, with the rest retrieved from reference TRBV9 and TRBJ2-2, is DSGVTQTPKHLITATGQRVTLRCSPRSGDLSVYWYQQSLDQGLQFLIQYYNGEERAKGNILERFSAQQFPDLHSELNLSSLELGDSALYFCASSVGRFNTGELFFGEGSRLTVL.

The rearrangement links TRBV9 to TRBJ1-1; a possible D gene is TRBD1 (6 bases). The germline V gene has CDR1 SGDLS and CDR2 YYNGEE. The germline V and J ends were trimmed by 4 bases and 0 bases, with 13 bases remaining between them. CDR3 size: 15 residues. The CDR3 coding sequence is TGTGCCAGCAGCTACGAGGGGGACATGAACACTGAAGCTTTCTTT. Translation: CASSYEGDMNTEAFF.

This chain's CDR3 is CASSLVGGEGGYTF. The DNA for the CDR3 is TGTGCCAGCAGTTTAGTCGGAGGGGAGGGTGGCTACACCTTC. The rearrangement joins TRBV28 to TRBJ1-2, with D maybe TRBD1 (5 bases). The CDR3 has 14 amino acids. CDR1 MDHEN and CDR2 SYDVKM come from the germline V gene. V gave up 2 bases and J gave up 7 bases, with 14 bases separating them.

J is TRBJ1-1 and V is TRBV6-1, with 8 bases matching TRBD1. The CDR3 covers 14 residues. V lost 5 bases and J lost 7; bases outside the gene matches: 9. CDR1 and CDR2 from the germline V gene are MNHNS and SASEGT. The CDR3: CASSISDRVSEAFF. CDR3 sequence (DNA): TGTGCCAGCAGTATATCGGACAGGGTCAGTGAAGCTTTCTTT.

This sequence joins TRBV28 and TRBJ2-3; D unresolved. The germline V gene encodes CDR1 MDHEN and CDR2 SYDVKM. There are 13 residues in the CDR3. V was trimmed by 6 bases and J by 2 bases, leaving 9 bases between them. The CDR3: CASSPEFTDTQYF. CDR3 nucleotides: TGTGCCAGCAGCCCCGAGTTCACAGATACGCAGTATTTT.

The gene calls are TRBV19 and TRBJ2-1, with 8 positions matching TRBD2. Trimming cost V 6 bases and J 0 bases; bases outside gene matches: 4. Looked up from germline, CDR1 is LNHDA and CDR2 is SQIVND (reference sequence). The length of the CDR3 is 15 residues. CDR3: CASSLAGSSYNEQFF. The DNA of the CDR3 is TGTGCCAGTAGCCTAGCGGGTAGCTCCTACAATGAGCAGTTCTTC. Looking up the rest from reference TRBV19 and TRBJ2-1 gives the full variable domain: DGGITQSPKYLFRKEGQNVTLSCEQNLNHDAMYWYRQDPGQGLRLIYYSQIVNDFQKGDIAEGYSVSREKKESFPLTVTSAQKNPTAFYLCASSLAGSSYNEQFFGPGTRLTVL.

The chain recombines TRBV7-9 with TRBJ2-7, with 7 bases identical to TRBD2. The CDR3 consists of 14 residues. Germline V gene sequence: CDR1 SEHNR, CDR2 FQNEAQ (reference sequence). Trimming at V came to 5 bases and at J to 2 bases, leaving 6 bases not matched to a gene. DNA for the CDR3: TGTGCCAGCAGCCCCCCGGGAGGCACCTACGAGCAGTACTTC. Protein: CASSPPGGTYEQYF.

The rearrangement uses TRBV5-4 and TRBJ1-1, with TRBD1 matching over 7 bases. The trim removed 4 bases at V and 0 bases at J, leaving 9 bases unmatched. Germline values: CDR1 SGHNT, CDR2 YYREEE (reference sequence). The CDR3 is 16 amino acids. The DNA for the CDR3 is TGTGCCAGCAGCCGGCCAGGGGGTGCGTTGAACACTGAAGCTTTCTTT. This sequence encodes CASSRPGGALNTEAFF.

The V call is TRBV15, the J call TRBJ2-1; TRBD2 matches at 14 bases. The CDR3 runs to 16 residues. V gave up 9 bases and J gave up 7 bases; unmatched junction bases: 11. CDR1 is LNHNV, CDR2 YYDKDF, per germline (reference sequence). CDR3 DNA sequence: TGTGCCACGAAACCCCTGACTAGCGGGAGGGCGAATGAGCAGTTCTTC. This gives the protein CATKPLTSGRANEQFF.

The rearrangement uses TRBV11-3 and TRBJ2-1; tentative D call: TRBD2 (6 bases). Trimming took off 5 bases at V and 7 bases at J, with 18 bases between the two ends. The germline V gene encodes CDR1 SGHNT and CDR2 YENEEA. The CDR3 runs to 15 residues. The CDR3 DNA reads TGTGCCAGCAGCCTCGGGGCTAGCGCCTTGAATGAGCAGTTCTTC. Protein product: CASSLGASALNEQFF.